The clone carrying this T cell receptor beta chain was seen once. The data belong to a study of blood T cell repertoires in COVID-19. The assay was immunoSEQ multiplex PCR, and TCRdb's table has in-frame clones only and misses some. The sample yields some 80,000 clones, 80% to 85% seen once. The CDR3 has 13 amino acids. From germline, CDR1 is KGHSH and CDR2 LQKENI. V shed 3 bases, J shed 8 bases, and the junction held 6 bases outside the gene matches. The chain carries TRBV18 and TRBJ1-2, with 7 bases aligning to TRBD1. The TCR comes from a man older than 75 with acute or convalescent COVID-19. The source material was peripheral blood. The CDR3 loop reads CASSPDRVWGYTF. The DNA for the CDR3 is TGTGCCAGCTCACCCGACAGGGTTTGGGGCTACACCTTC.